Listed below are T cell receptor beta chains from one sample, sequenced in a study of T-cell reconstitution after alpha-beta-depleted transplantation in children. Via MiXCR, TCRdb re-called the PCR reads, giving one row per CDR3 protein. This sample has around 580,000 distinct CDR3 sequences, with 23% found just once. This sample comprised PBMCs, mostly from graft donor cells, obtained 360 days after TCRalphabeta/CD19-depleted stem cell transplant. These receptors originate from a boy younger than two who had a stem cell transplant for acute myeloid leukemia, so the T cells may come from the graft donor. CDR3s include the opening cysteine and the closing phenylalanine or tryptophan. D genes are given only for firm matches. Clone size, where shown, is once, few, many, or a class for clones that have expanded.

D gene: TRBD2; J gene: TRBJ2-1; clone size: few; V gene: TRBV10-3; CDR3 DNA: TGTGCCATCCAGGGCGCGCCCGGGACTAGATACAATGAGCAGTTCTTC; CDR3 protein: CAIQGAPGTRYNEQFF
D gene: NA; J gene: TRBJ2-2; clone size: NA; V gene: TRBV5-1; CDR3 DNA: TGCGCCAGCAGCTCCACCCGATCCACGAACACCGGGGAGCTGTTTTTT; CDR3 protein: CASSSTRSTNTGELFF
D gene: NA; J gene: TRBJ2-7; clone size: NA; V gene: TRBV20-1; CDR3 DNA: TGCAGTGCTTCGCCAACGGACGGCTACGAGCAGTACTTC; CDR3 protein: CSASPTDGYEQYF
D gene: TRBD2; J gene: TRBJ2-1; clone size: many; V gene: TRBV12-3/TRBV12-4; CDR3 DNA: TGTGCCAGCAGTTCGCTGTCTAGCGGGGGCTACAATGAGCAGTTCTTC; CDR3 protein: CASSSLSSGGYNEQFF
D gene: NA; J gene: TRBJ2-3; clone size: many; V gene: TRBV20-1; CDR3 DNA: TGCAGTGCCCCCAGTTCCGGTACCCGAGCAGATACGCAGTATTTT; CDR3 protein: CSAPSSGTRADTQYF
D gene: NA; J gene: TRBJ1-2; clone size: few; V gene: TRBV12-3/TRBV12-4; CDR3 DNA: TGTGCCAGCAGTTTATCAGGGGAAAGTAACTATGGCTACACCTTC; CDR3 protein: CASSLSGESNYGYTF
D gene: NA; J gene: TRBJ2-5; clone size: many; V gene: TRBV12-3/TRBV12-4; CDR3 DNA: TGTGCCAGCAGTGCCCTAGATGGGAAGCGAGAGACCCAGTACTTC; CDR3 protein: CASSALDGKRETQYF
D gene: TRBD1; J gene: TRBJ1-5; clone size: NA; V gene: TRBV20-1; CDR3 DNA: TGCAGTGCTTCGGGACAGGGATATCAGCCCCAGCATTTT; CDR3 protein: CSASGQGYQPQHF
D gene: NA; J gene: TRBJ2-3; clone size: few; V gene: TRBV20-1; CDR3 DNA: TGCAGTGCTAGAGCTGGCACAGATACGCAGTATTTT; CDR3 protein: CSARAGTDTQYF
D gene: TRBD1; J gene: TRBJ2-2; clone size: NA; V gene: TRBV7-3; CDR3 DNA: TGTGCCAGCAGCTTAAAGGCAGGGGGATACAGGGAAACCGGGGAGCTGTTTTTT; CDR3 protein: CASSLKAGGYRETGELFF
D gene: NA; J gene: TRBJ2-2; clone size: many; V gene: TRBV7-9; CDR3 DNA: TGTGCCAGCAGTTCAGGGTTCGCGAACACCGGGGAGCTGTTTTTT; CDR3 protein: CASSSGFANTGELFF
D gene: NA; J gene: TRBJ1-1; clone size: NA; V gene: TRBV12-3/TRBV12-4; CDR3 DNA: TGTGCCAGCAGGCCTGGCGCCCAGGGTATGAACACTGAAGCTTTCTTT; CDR3 protein: CASRPGAQGMNTEAFF
D gene: NA; J gene: TRBJ2-7; clone size: many; V gene: TRBV12-3/TRBV12-4; CDR3 DNA: TGTGCCAGCAGTTTAGAACAGGCCTACGAGCAGTACTTC; CDR3 protein: CASSLEQAYEQYF